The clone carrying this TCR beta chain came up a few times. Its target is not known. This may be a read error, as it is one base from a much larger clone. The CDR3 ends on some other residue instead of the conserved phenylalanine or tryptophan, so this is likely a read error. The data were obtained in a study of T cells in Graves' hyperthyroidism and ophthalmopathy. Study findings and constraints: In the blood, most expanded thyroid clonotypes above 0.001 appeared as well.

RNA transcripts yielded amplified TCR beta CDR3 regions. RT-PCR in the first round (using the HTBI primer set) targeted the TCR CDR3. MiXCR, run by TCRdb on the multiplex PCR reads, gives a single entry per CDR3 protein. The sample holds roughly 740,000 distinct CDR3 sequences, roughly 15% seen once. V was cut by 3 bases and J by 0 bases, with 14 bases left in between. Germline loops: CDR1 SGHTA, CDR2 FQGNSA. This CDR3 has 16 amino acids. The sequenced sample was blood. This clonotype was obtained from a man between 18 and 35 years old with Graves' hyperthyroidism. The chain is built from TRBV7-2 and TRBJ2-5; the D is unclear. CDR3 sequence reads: CASSLGLVANQETQYS. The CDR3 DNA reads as TGTGCCAGCAGCTTGGGCCTGGTCGCGAACCAAGAGACCCAGTACTCC.